This TCR beta chain is drawn from a study of T cell responses to AZD1222 COVID-19 vaccine. Study-level points and caveats: CD4 TCRs associated with vaccination spanned spike, dominating at 160-218 and 743-854. Only six individuals given AZD1222 were seropositive at baseline.

With respect to this clone: What it binds is not known.

Clones were sequenced by immunoSEQ multiplex PCR, and TCRdb holds only the in-frame ones, with some missing. The repertoire holds around 150,000 clones, with about 89% as singletons. Sequencing was performed on peripheral blood, taken 28 days after the second dose of the MenACWY control vaccine. The sequence was collected from an adult who received the MenACWY meningococcal vaccine as a control.

CDR3 sequence (DNA): TGCAGCGTAGCGGGAGGGGACACAGATACGCAGTATTTT. Translation gives CSVAGGDTDTQYF. The V and J genes are TRBV29-1 and TRBJ2-3; TRBD2 aligns across 10 bases. Trimming cost V 6 bases and J 2 bases; bases outside gene matches: 2. This CDR3 region has 13 residues. CDR1 is SQVTM, CDR2 ANQGSEA, per germline.